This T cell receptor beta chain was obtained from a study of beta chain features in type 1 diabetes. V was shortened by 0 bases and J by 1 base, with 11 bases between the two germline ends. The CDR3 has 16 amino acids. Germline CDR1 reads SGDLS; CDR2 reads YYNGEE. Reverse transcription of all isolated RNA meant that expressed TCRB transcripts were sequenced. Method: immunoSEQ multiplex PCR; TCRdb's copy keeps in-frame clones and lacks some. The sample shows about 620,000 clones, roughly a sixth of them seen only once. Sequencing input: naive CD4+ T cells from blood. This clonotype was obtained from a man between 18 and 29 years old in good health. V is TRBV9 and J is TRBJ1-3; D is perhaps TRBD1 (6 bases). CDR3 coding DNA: TGTGCCAGCAGCGTAGGAGAGGGGGTTTCTGGAAACACCATATATTTT. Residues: CASSVGEGVSGNTIYF. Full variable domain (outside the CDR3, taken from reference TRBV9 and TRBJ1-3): DSGVTQTPKHLITATGQRVTLRCSPRSGDLSVYWYQQSLDQGLQFLIQYYNGEERAKGNILERFSAQQFPDLHSELNLSSLELGDSALYFCASSVGEGVSGNTIYFGEGSWLTVV.